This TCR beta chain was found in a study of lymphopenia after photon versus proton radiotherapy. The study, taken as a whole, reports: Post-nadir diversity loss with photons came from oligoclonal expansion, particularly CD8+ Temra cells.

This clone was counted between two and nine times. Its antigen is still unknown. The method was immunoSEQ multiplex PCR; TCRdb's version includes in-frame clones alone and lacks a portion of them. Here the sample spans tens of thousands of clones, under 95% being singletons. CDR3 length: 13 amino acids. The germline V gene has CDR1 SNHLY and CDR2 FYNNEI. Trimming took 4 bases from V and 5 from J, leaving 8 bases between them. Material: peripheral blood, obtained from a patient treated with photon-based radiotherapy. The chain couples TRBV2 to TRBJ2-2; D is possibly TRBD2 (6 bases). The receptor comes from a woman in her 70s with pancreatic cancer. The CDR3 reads CASSVEGTGELFF. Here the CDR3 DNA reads TGTGCCAGCAGTGTGGAGGGAACCGGGGAGCTGTTTTTT. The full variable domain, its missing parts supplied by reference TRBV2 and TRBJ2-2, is EPEVTQTPSHQVTQMGQEVILRCVPISNHLYFYWYRQILGQKVEFLVSFYNNEISEKSEIFDDQFSVERPDGSNFTLKIRSTKLEDSAMYFCASSVEGTGELFFGEGSRLTVL.